A selection of T cell receptor beta chains follows, all from one sample in a study of vaccination effects on CD4 cells after COVID-19. TCRdb keeps only in-frame clones here, not all; method: immunoSEQ multiplex PCR. The sample carries fewer than 80,000 clones, roughly 81% recorded once. Their target antigens are unknown. Material: CD4+ T cells from PBMCs cultured with HCoV-229E spike peptides, obtained after COVID-19 vaccination. The origin of the receptors is a human donor who received a COVID-19 vaccine. CDR3s include the opening cysteine and the closing phenylalanine or tryptophan. D genes are given only for firm matches. Clone size is shown for a subset of rows, as once, few, many or a class of expanded clone.

size: .
J: TRBJ2-5
V: TRBV18
D: .
DNA: TGTGCCAGCTCACCAGGGTTAGAGACCCAGTACTTC
CDR3: CASSPGLETQYF

size: .
J: TRBJ2-3
V: TRBV18
D: TRBD1
DNA: TGTGCCAGCTCACCATTCCGGGACAGATCAGATACGCAGTATTTT
CDR3: CASSPFRDRSDTQYF

size: .
J: TRBJ1-3
V: TRBV28
D: .
DNA: TGTGCCAGCAGTCTCCCATCTGGAAACACCATATATTTT
CDR3: CASSLPSGNTIYF

size: .
J: TRBJ2-5
V: TRBV2
D: .
DNA: TGTGCCAGCAGTGTGAATAGCGGAGGTGAGACCCAGTACTTC
CDR3: CASSVNSGGETQYF

size: once
J: TRBJ2-5
V: TRBV6-2/TRBV6-3
D: TRBD2
DNA: TGTGCCAGCAGACCTCCGAGGACTAGCGGGGGGGCCCGGCAAGAGACCCAGTACTTC
CDR3: CASRPPRTSGGARQETQYF

size: .
J: TRBJ2-5
V: TRBV5-5
D: TRBD2
DNA: TGTGCCAGCAGCGTCAGACTAGCGGGGGGTCTAGAGGAGACCCAGTACTTC
CDR3: CASSVRLAGGLEETQYF

size: .
J: TRBJ1-6
V: TRBV12-3/TRBV12-4
D: .
DNA: TGTGCCCACTCTGTGGGGGGCCATTCACCCCTCCACTTT
CDR3: CAHSVGGHSPLHF

size: .
J: TRBJ1-4
V: TRBV14
D: TRBD1
DNA: TGTGCCAGCAGCCAATACAGGGGCGCCGATCATAATAATGAAAAACTGTTTTTT
CDR3: CASSQYRGADHNNEKLFF

size: .
J: TRBJ2-3
V: TRBV6-5
D: .
DNA: TGTGCCAGCAGTTATAGGGCGTCTCCGACAGATACGCAGTATTTT
CDR3: CASSYRASPTDTQYF

size: .
J: TRBJ1-1
V: TRBV6-4
D: .
DNA: TGTGCCAGCAGTGATCAGGGTGGCACTGAAGCTTTCTTT
CDR3: CASSDQGGTEAFF

size: .
J: TRBJ1-2
V: TRBV11-2
D: .
DNA: TGTGCCAGCAGCTTAGTAAGTCAGGGAGGAGGCTACACCTTC
CDR3: CASSLVSQGGGYTF

size: .
J: TRBJ1-2
V: TRBV4-1
D: .
DNA: TGCGCCAGCAGCCAAGATCCCCAGGCGGCTAACTATGGCTACACCTTC
CDR3: CASSQDPQAANYGYTF

size: .
J: TRBJ1-1
V: TRBV28
D: .
DNA: TGTGCCAGCAGTACAGACAGGTATAACACTGAAGCTTTCTTT
CDR3: CASSTDRYNTEAFF

size: few
J: TRBJ2-3
V: TRBV9
D: .
DNA: TGTGCCAGCAGCCCTCACTTTAGCCCATGGGATACGCAGTATTTT
CDR3: CASSPHFSPWDTQYF

size: .
J: TRBJ2-5
V: TRBV6-2/TRBV6-3
D: .
DNA: TGTGCCAGCAGTTCCTGGGACCCGGGGCGGGAGACCCAGTACTTC
CDR3: CASSSWDPGRETQYF

size: .
J: TRBJ1-4
V: TRBV7-2
D: .
DNA: TGTGCCAGCAGCTTAGGTGGAAATGAAAAACTGTTTTTT
CDR3: CASSLGGNEKLFF

size: .
J: TRBJ2-1
V: TRBV5-8
D: TRBD1
DNA: TGTGCCAGCAGCTTGAGGTTAGGACAGGGGTCGAATGAGCAGTTCTTC
CDR3: CASSLRLGQGSNEQFF

size: once
J: TRBJ2-1
V: TRBV19
D: .
DNA: TGTGCCAGTACCATCCCCGGGAGCTCCTACAATGAGCAGTTCTTC
CDR3: CASTIPGSSYNEQFF

size: once
J: TRBJ1-3
V: TRBV7-9
D: TRBD1
DNA: TGTGCCAGCAGCAGACGACGGACAGGGGGCTTAAACACCATATATTTT
CDR3: CASSRRRTGGLNTIYF

size: .
J: TRBJ1-2
V: TRBV6-5
D: TRBD1
DNA: TGTGCCAGCAGACGAACAGGGGTTTGGTATGGCTACACCTTC
CDR3: CASRRTGVWYGYTF

size: once
J: TRBJ2-5
V: TRBV10-1
D: .
DNA: TGCGCCAGCAGTGGCGGATTACAAGAGACCCAGTACTTC
CDR3: CASSGGLQETQYF

size: .
J: TRBJ1-1
V: TRBV2
D: .
DNA: TGTGCCAGCAGTGAAGAAACGGGGGCCGGAACTGAAGCTTTCTTT
CDR3: CASSEETGAGTEAFF

size: .
J: TRBJ2-3
V: TRBV6-2/TRBV6-3
D: .
DNA: TGTGCCAGCAGCCGGGTTCTGGGCAGACGCACAGATACGCAGTATTTT
CDR3: CASSRVLGRRTDTQYF

size: .
J: TRBJ1-1
V: TRBV29-1
D: TRBD1
DNA: TGCAGCGTTTTGGGGGGACAGGCCGCATGGCTGATGAACACTGAAGCTTTCTTT
CDR3: CSVLGGQAAWLMNTEAFF

size: .
J: TRBJ2-1
V: TRBV3-1/TRBV3-2
D: .
DNA: TGTGCCAGCAGCCCGTCGTCTAGGAATGAGCAGTTCTTC
CDR3: CASSPSSRNEQFF

size: .
J: TRBJ1-1
V: TRBV2
D: .
DNA: TGTGCCAGTATTCCTAGGGCAGTAGGGAACACTGAAGCTTTCTTT
CDR3: CASIPRAVGNTEAFF

size: few
J: TRBJ1-2
V: TRBV5-4
D: .
DNA: TGTGCCACCGGTGGGGAGGTACGTCGCGGCTACACCTTC
CDR3: CATGGEVRRGYTF

size: few
J: TRBJ1-2
V: TRBV6-2/TRBV6-3
D: TRBD1
DNA: TGTGCCAGCAGTTACCCTTCCGGGACAGACTATGGCTACACCTTC
CDR3: CASSYPSGTDYGYTF

size: .
J: TRBJ2-2
V: TRBV2
D: .
DNA: TGTGCCAGCAGTCAACGGGAGAACACCGGGGAGCTGTTTTTT
CDR3: CASSQRENTGELFF

size: .
J: TRBJ1-2
V: TRBV6-6
D: .
DNA: TGTGCCAGCAGTCCCGGGCGTAGTTATGGCTACACCTTC
CDR3: CASSPGRSYGYTF

size: .
J: TRBJ2-5
V: TRBV5-6
D: .
DNA: TGTGCCAGCAGCTTTATTTCGCAGGCGGCAGAGACCCAGTACTTC
CDR3: CASSFISQAAETQYF

size: few
J: TRBJ1-5
V: TRBV18
D: TRBD1
DNA: TGTGCCAGCTCACTCGGGACAGCGACATATCAGCCCCAGCATTTT
CDR3: CASSLGTATYQPQHF

size: .
J: TRBJ2-4
V: TRBV4-3
D: .
DNA: TGCGCCAGCAGCCCGAGGGTGGACAAAAACATTCAGTACTTC
CDR3: CASSPRVDKNIQYF

size: .
J: TRBJ2-2
V: TRBV24-1
D: .
DNA: TGTGCCACCAGTGACGAGGGACTTCCTACAGGGGAGCTGTTTTTT
CDR3: CATSDEGLPTGELFF

size: .
J: TRBJ2-5
V: TRBV7-2
D: .
DNA: TGTGCCAGCAGCTTAACATACCAAGAGACCCAGTACTTC
CDR3: CASSLTYQETQYF

size: .
J: TRBJ2-5
V: TRBV7-2
D: .
DNA: TGTGCCAGCAGCTTAGTCATAGGACTGGAGACCCAGTACTTC
CDR3: CASSLVIGLETQYF

size: .
J: TRBJ2-1
V: TRBV10-1
D: .
DNA: TGCGCCAGCAGTGAGTGGAGGGGGGGCCACAATGAGCAGTTCTTC
CDR3: CASSEWRGGHNEQFF

size: .
J: TRBJ1-1
V: TRBV7-2
D: .
DNA: TGTGCCAGCAGCCCTACGGTTTGGCCCGGGAACACTGAAGCTTTCTTT
CDR3: CASSPTVWPGNTEAFF

size: .
J: TRBJ1-2
V: TRBV30
D: TRBD1
DNA: TGTGCCTGGAGTCTACAGGGGTTGAATGGCTACACCTTC
CDR3: CAWSLQGLNGYTF

size: .
J: TRBJ1-6
V: TRBV9
D: .
DNA: TGTGCCAGCAGCGCATCACATATTCAGGGCAATTCACCCCTCCACTTT
CDR3: CASSASHIQGNSPLHF

size: .
J: TRBJ1-4
V: TRBV5-6
D: .
DNA: TGTGCCAGCAGCTTGGACTATAATGAAAAACTGTTTTTT
CDR3: CASSLDYNEKLFF

size: .
J: TRBJ1-1
V: TRBV7-9
D: .
DNA: TGTGCCAGCAGCTTAGCTCGGGGGGACACTGAAGCTTTCTTT
CDR3: CASSLARGDTEAFF

size: .
J: TRBJ2-3
V: TRBV5-1
D: .
DNA: TGCGCCAGCAGCTTGGATCTAGTGGCGCAGTATTTT
CDR3: CASSLDLVAQYF

size: .
J: TRBJ1-2
V: TRBV25-1
D: .
DNA: TGTGCCAGCAGTGAATACGCAGGAACTAATGGCTACACCTTC
CDR3: CASSEYAGTNGYTF

size: medium-sized
J: TRBJ1-1
V: TRBV4-2
D: .
DNA: TGTGCCAGCAGCCAAGAGACAGGAGCCTTGGACACTGAAGCTTTCTTT
CDR3: CASSQETGALDTEAFF

size: .
J: TRBJ2-5
V: TRBV5-4
D: .
DNA: TGTGCCAGCAGCGGTAGGACTACCCCCGAGACCCAGTACTTC
CDR3: CASSGRTTPETQYF

size: .
J: TRBJ2-2
V: TRBV10-3
D: TRBD1
DNA: TGTGCCATCAGTGAGTCGTGGCAGGGGGACACCGGGGAGCTGTTTTTT
CDR3: CAISESWQGDTGELFF

size: .
J: TRBJ1-5
V: TRBV5-5
D: .
DNA: TGTGCCAGCAGCTTGGTCGTAGGGGCGAGCAATCAGCCCCAGCATTTT
CDR3: CASSLVVGASNQPQHF